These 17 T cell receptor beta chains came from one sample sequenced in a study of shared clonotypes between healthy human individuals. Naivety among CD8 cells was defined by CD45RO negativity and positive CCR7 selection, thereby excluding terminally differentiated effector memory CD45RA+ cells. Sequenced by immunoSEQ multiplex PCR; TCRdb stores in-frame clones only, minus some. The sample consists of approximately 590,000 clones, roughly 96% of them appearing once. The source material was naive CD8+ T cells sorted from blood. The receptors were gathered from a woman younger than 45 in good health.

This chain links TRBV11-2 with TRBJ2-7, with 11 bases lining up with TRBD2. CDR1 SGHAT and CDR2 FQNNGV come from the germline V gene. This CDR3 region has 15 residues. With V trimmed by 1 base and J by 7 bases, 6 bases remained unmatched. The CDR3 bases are TGTGCCAGCAGCTTAGGCACTAGCGGGAGTGAGGAGCAGTACTTC. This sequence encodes CASSLGTSGSEEQYF.

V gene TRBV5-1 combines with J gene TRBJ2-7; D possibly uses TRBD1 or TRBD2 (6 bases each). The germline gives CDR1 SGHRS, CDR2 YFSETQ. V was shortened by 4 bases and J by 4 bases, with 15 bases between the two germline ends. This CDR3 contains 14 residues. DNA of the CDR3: TGCGCCAGCAGCATAAATCAGGGGAGGTACGAGCAGTACTTC. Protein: CASSINQGRYEQYF.

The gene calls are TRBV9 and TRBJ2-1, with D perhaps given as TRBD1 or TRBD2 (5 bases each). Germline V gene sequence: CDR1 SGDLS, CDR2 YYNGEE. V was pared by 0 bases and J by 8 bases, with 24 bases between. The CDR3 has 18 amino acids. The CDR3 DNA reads TGTGCCAGCAGCGTAGCCGGGGCCGTCACAGGTCCGTGGGATGAGCAGTTCTTC. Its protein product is CASSVAGAVTGPWDEQFF. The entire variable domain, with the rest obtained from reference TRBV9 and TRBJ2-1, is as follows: DSGVTQTPKHLITATGQRVTLRCSPRSGDLSVYWYQQSLDQGLQFLIQYYNGEERAKGNILERFSAQQFPDLHSELNLSSLELGDSALYFCASSVAGAVTGPWDEQFFGPGTRLTVL.

The DNA of the CDR3 is TGTGCCAGCAGTGAATTTCGTGGGAGGCTGGATGAGCAGTTCTTC. Protein: CASSEFRGRLDEQFF. The J gene is TRBJ2-1, the V gene TRBV2, with D perhaps TRBD2 (6 bases). This CDR3 is 15 amino acids long. Trimming removed 2 bases at V and 8 bases at J, with 16 bases between. Germline V gene lookup returns CDR1 SNHLY and CDR2 FYNNEI.

The CDR3 sequence is CASSQETGFPYEQYF. CDR3 bases: TGTGCCAGCAGCCAAGAGACAGGGTTTCCCTACGAGCAGTACTTC. V and J are TRBV4-2 and TRBJ2-5; TRBD1 matches 7 bases. The J call may be faulty, since TRBJ2-7 better matches the DNA end. From germline, CDR1 is LGHNA and CDR2 YNFKEQ. The CDR3 is 15 amino acids.

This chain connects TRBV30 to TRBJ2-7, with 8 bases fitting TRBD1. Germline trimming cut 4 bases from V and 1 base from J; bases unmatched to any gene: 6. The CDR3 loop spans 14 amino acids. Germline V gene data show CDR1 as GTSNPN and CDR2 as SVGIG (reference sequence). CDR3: CAWTTGAKSYEQYF. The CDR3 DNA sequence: TGTGCCTGGACGACAGGGGCCAAATCCTACGAGCAGTACTTC.

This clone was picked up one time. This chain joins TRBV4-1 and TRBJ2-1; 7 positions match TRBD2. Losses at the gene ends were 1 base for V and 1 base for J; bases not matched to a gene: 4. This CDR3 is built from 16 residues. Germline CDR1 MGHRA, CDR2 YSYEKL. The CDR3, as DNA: TGCGCCAGCAGCCAAGTGGGGGGGAGGTCCTACAATGAGCAGTTCTTC. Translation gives CASSQVGGRSYNEQFF.

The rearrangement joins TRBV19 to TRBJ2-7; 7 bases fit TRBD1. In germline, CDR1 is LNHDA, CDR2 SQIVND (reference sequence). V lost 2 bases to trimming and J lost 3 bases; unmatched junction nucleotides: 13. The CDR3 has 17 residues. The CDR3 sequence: CASSITLLAGGIYEQYF. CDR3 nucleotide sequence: TGTGCCAGTAGTATAACCCTTTTGGCAGGGGGAATCTACGAGCAGTACTTC.

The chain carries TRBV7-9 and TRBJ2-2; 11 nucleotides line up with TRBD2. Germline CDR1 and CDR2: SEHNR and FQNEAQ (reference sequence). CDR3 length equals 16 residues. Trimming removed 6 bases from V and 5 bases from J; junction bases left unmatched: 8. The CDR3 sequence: CASRPTSGMSTGELFF. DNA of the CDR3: TGTGCCAGCAGGCCGACTAGCGGGATGAGTACCGGGGAGCTGTTTTTT. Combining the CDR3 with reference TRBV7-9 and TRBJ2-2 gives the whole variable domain DTGVSQNPRHKITKRGQNVTFRCDPISEHNRLYWYRQTLGQGPEFLTYFQNEAQLEKSRLLSDRFSAERPKGSFSTLEIQRTEQGDSAMYLCASRPTSGMSTGELFFGEGSRLTVL.

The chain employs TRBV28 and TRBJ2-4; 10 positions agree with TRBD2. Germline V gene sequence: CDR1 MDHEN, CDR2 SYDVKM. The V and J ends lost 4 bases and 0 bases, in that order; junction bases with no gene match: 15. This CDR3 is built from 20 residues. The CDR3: CASSSYKAGGNYVAKNIQYF. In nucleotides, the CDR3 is TGTGCCAGCAGTTCCTACAAAGCGGGAGGGAACTACGTAGCCAAAAACATTCAGTACTTC.

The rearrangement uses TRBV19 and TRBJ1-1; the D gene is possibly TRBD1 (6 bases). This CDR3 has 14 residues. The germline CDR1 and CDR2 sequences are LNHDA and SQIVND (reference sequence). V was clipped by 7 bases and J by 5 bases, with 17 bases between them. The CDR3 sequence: CASTDTGSGTEAFF. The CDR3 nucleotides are TGTGCCAGTACCGATACAGGGTCGGGGACTGAAGCTTTCTTT.

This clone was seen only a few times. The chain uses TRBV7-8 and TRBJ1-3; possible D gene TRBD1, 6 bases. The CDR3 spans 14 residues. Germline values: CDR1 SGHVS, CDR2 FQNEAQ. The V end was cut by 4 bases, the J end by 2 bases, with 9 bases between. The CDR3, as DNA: TGTGCCAGCAGCTCCCAGGGGACTGGAAACACCATATATTTT. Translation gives CASSSQGTGNTIYF.

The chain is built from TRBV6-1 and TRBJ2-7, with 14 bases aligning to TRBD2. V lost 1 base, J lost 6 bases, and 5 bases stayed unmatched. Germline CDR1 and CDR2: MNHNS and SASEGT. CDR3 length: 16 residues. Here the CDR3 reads CASSEVGGLAGVEQYF. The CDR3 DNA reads TGTGCCAGCAGTGAAGTCGGGGGACTAGCGGGAGTCGAGCAGTACTTC.

The chain's CDR3 is CASSESVFGRLGHEQYF. CDR3 nucleotide sequence: TGTGCCAGCAGTGAGTCCGTCTTCGGGCGGCTCGGACACGAGCAGTACTTC. The chain recombines TRBV6-4 with TRBJ2-7; D remains unclear. CDR1 and CDR2 from the germline V gene are MRHNA and SNTAGT. Trimming removed 3 bases at V and 5 bases at J, with 23 bases between. The CDR3 runs 17 residues.

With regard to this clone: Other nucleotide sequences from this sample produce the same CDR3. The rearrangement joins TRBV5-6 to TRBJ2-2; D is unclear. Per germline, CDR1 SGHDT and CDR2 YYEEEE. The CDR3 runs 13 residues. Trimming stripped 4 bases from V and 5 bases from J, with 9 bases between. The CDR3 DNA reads TGTGCCAGCAGCCCCGGCGGAACCGGGGAGCTGTTTTTT. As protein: CASSPGGTGELFF. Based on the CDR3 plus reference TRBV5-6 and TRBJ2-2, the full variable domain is DAGVTQSPTHLIKTRGQQVTLRCSPKSGHDTVSWYQQALGQGPQFIFQYYEEEERQRGNFPDRFSGHQFPNYSSELNVNALLLGDSALYLCASSPGGTGELFFGEGSRLTVL.

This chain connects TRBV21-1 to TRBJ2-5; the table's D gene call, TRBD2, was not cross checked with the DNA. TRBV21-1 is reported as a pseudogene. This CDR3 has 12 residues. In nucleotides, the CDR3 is TGTGCCGGTCCGGTGCGGGAGGAGACCCAGTACTTC. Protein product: CAGPVREETQYF.

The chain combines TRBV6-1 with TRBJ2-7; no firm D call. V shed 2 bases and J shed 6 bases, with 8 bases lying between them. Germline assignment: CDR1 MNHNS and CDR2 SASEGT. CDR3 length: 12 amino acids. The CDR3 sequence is CASSENQLEQYF. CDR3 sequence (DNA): TGTGCCAGCAGTGAAAACCAGCTCGAGCAGTACTTC.